Listed below are T cell receptor beta chains from one sample, sequenced in a study of CD8 T cells in Susac syndrome. TCRdb used MiXCR to reprocess the immunoSEQ multiplex PCR reads, holding one entry per CDR3 protein. The table has roughly 200,000 distinct CDR3 sequences, 94% seen once. Sequencing used CD4+ T cells from PBMCs. These receptor sequences come from a human donor with Susac syndrome. Both conserved end residues are part of each CDR3. The order of the fields is V gene, J gene, CDR3 protein.

TRBV20-1	TRBJ2-2	CSTSPSNTGELFF
TRBV6-5	TRBJ1-5	CASSPRQGYQPQHF
TRBV7-2	TRBJ2-1	CASSSLSSSEQFF
TRBV7-2	TRBJ2-7	CASSLVGQGATYEQYF
TRBV5-1	TRBJ1-5	CASSLEGEGNQPQHF
TRBV5-1	TRBJ2-7	CASSSRQGHSEQYF
TRBV7-2	TRBJ2-3	CASSPGRGDTQYF
TRBV12-3/TRBV12-4	TRBJ2-3	CASNTRGGEADTQYF
TRBV7-7	TRBJ2-5	CASSSGLGIGETQYF
TRBV20-1	TRBJ2-1	CSARPLAGSYNEQFF
TRBV20-1	TRBJ2-3	CSAIGTGGSDTQYF
TRBV27	TRBJ2-3	CASSALALSTDTQYF
TRBV12-3/TRBV12-4	TRBJ2-5	CASSPTSGGGKETQYF
TRBV7-2	TRBJ2-4	CASSSGQGENIQYF
TRBV30	TRBJ2-1	CAWSTWGGGEQFF
TRBV20-1	TRBJ1-1	CSATSHPGTEAFF
TRBV4-2	TRBJ1-5	CASSQGGTASNQPQHF
TRBV12-3/TRBV12-4	TRBJ1-2	CASSLMGARGYTF
TRBV19	TRBJ2-7	CASSGDREDEQYF
TRBV5-1	TRBJ2-2	CASSLGVIYTGELFF
TRBV12-3/TRBV12-4	TRBJ2-3	CASSPRQMGGDTQYF
TRBV29-1	TRBJ1-2	CSVEALGTGVGYTF
TRBV7-2	TRBJ2-7	CASSLGPGSYEQYF
TRBV14	TRBJ1-1	CASSPYNRANTEAFF
TRBV10-3	TRBJ1-2	CAISGTANYGYTF
TRBV12-3/TRBV12-4	TRBJ2-2	CASSFFSGGGNTGELFF
TRBV6-2/TRBV6-3	TRBJ2-3	CASRQGESQYF
TRBV4-1	TRBJ2-7	CASSQELRGATYEQYF
TRBV5-4	TRBJ2-3	CASSAQRRPTDTQYF
TRBV9	TRBJ2-5	CASSVQGQGQETQYF
TRBV30	TRBJ1-2	CAWSLPFTGEYRGYTF
TRBV3-1	TRBJ1-1	CASKDLGEAFF
TRBV5-1	TRBJ2-2	CASSASGTNTGELFF
TRBV2	TRBJ2-7	CASKQEAYEQYF
TRBV27	TRBJ2-3	CASSIWDSGYADTQYF
TRBV20-1	TRBJ2-5	CSARIGGETQYF
TRBV12-3/TRBV12-4	TRBJ1-1	CASTAVPGQGGAFF
TRBV3-1	TRBJ2-7	CASGASWASHEQYF
TRBV3-1	TRBJ2-1	CASSPADLAREQFF
TRBV5-1	TRBJ2-5	CASSFGGRETQYF
TRBV20-1	TRBJ1-6	CSAPDRGLGSPLHF
TRBV27	TRBJ1-2	CASSVGTGNYGYTF
TRBV19	TRBJ2-5	CASSMAGGHQETQYF
TRBV6-2/TRBV6-3	TRBJ2-7	CASTTKLHAYEQYF